This T cell receptor beta chain was identified during a study of cytomegalovirus exposure and HLA in healthy donors. Both 60 Vbeta primers and 13 Jbeta primers went into the PCR. Assay: immunoSEQ multiplex PCR; the TCRdb copy retains only in-frame clones and omits some. The data show 100,000 or so clones, approximately 80% seen once. The CDR3 length is 14 residues. All the people who gave samples were healthy bone marrow donors. The sequence derives from a man in his thirties or forties in good health and CMV-seropositive. Input material: PBMCs. This chain connects TRBV12-1 to TRBJ2-7; TRBD2, as called in the table, went unchecked against the DNA. TRBV12-1 is marked as a pseudogene. CDR3 nucleotide sequence: TGTGCCAGCAGCTTCCAGCGGGTACACTACGAGCAGTACTTC. This gives the protein CASSFQRVHYEQYF.